The 24 T cell receptor beta chains in this list originate from one sample, sequenced in a study of T-cell memory formation after mild COVID-19. TCRdb used MiXCR to reprocess the 5' RACE reads, holding one entry per CDR3 protein. The sample records hundreds of thousands of distinct CDR3 sequences, 15% to 17% being singletons. What was sequenced was PBMCs or a T cell subset sorted from them (not recorded which). These receptors were collected from an adult woman who had mild COVID-19 (a few samples of this study predate the infection). Cell type and time point are not known.

The chain employs TRBV7-9 and TRBJ1-2, with TRBD1 identical over 10 bases. This CDR3 has 15 amino acids. Looked up from germline, CDR1 is SEHNR and CDR2 is FQNEAQ (reference sequence). The V segment lost 0 bases and the J segment 9 bases; nucleotides outside the gene matches: 7. CDR3 nucleotide sequence: TGTGCCAGCAGCTTAGCGGTCGGACAGGGGGTTAGCTACACCTTC. Translating gives CASSLAVGQGVSYTF.

The rearrangement links TRBV12-3 or TRBV12-4 to TRBJ1-2; D might be TRBD1 (6 bases). The V gene lost 5 bases and the J gene lost 8 bases, with 15 bases spanning the gap. The CDR3 spans 13 residues. CDR3 protein: CASSVGQIMGYTF. The CDR3 coding sequence is TGTGCCAGCAGTGTTGGACAGATTATGGGCTACACCTTC.

This clonotype was detected only a few times. This chain connects TRBV6-5 to TRBJ1-1; D remains unclear. The CDR3 totals 14 residues. Germline-derived CDR1 and CDR2 are MNHEY and SVGAGI. The ends were cut back, 7 bases at V and 1 base at J, with 13 bases in the middle. CDR3 sequence (DNA): TGTGCCAGCACCTACGGACTGTCGAACACTGAAGCTTTCTTT. It is translated as CASTYGLSNTEAFF.

This clonotype was seen a handful of times. The gene calls are TRBV5-1 and TRBJ2-3; D unclear. The CDR3 extends over 15 amino acids. V shed 0 bases and J shed 0 bases, with 8 bases lying between them. Germline CDR1 SGHRS, CDR2 YFSETQ. As DNA, the CDR3 is TGCGCCAGCAGCTTGGGGCGCAGAAGCACAGATACGCAGTATTTT. It specifies CASSLGRRSTDTQYF.

This clonotype was seen at least ten times. The chain is built from TRBV7-6 and TRBJ2-5; D is undetermined. Germline V CDR1 and CDR2: SGHVS, FNYEAQ. There are 13 residues in the CDR3. V was shortened by 4 bases and J by 1 base, with 7 bases between the two germline ends. The CDR3 loop is CASSSLPQETQYF. CDR3 DNA: TGTGCCAGCAGCTCCTTACCCCAAGAGACCCAGTACTTC.

The rearrangement uses TRBV29-1 and TRBJ1-1, with 11 positions matching TRBD1. Losses at the gene ends were 7 bases for V and 5 bases for J; bases not matched to a gene: 6. Germline loops: CDR1 SQVTM, CDR2 ANQGSEA. This CDR3 is built from 13 residues. The CDR3 sequence: CSAGQGAGTEAFF. The CDR3 region has the DNA TGCAGCGCCGGACAGGGGGCAGGGACTGAAGCTTTCTTT.

V gene TRBV7-9 combines with J gene TRBJ1-2; 7 bases align to TRBD1. The CDR3 covers 15 residues. Germline CDR1 SEHNR, CDR2 FQNEAQ (reference sequence). Trimming cost V 4 bases and J 7 bases; bases outside gene matches: 12. CDR3 protein: CASSWKDRIAFGYTF. CDR3 DNA: TGTGCCAGCAGCTGGAAGGACAGGATTGCCTTTGGCTACACCTTC.

The chain combines TRBV20-1 with TRBJ2-1; TRBD1 might be the D (5 bases). This CDR3 region has 13 residues. CDR1 DFQATT and CDR2 SNEGSKA come from the germline V gene (reference sequence). The CDR3 protein is CSHQRGSYNEQFF. In DNA form, the CDR3 reads TGCAGCCATCAAAGGGGCTCCTACAATGAGCAGTTCTTC.

The chain is built from TRBV7-9 and TRBJ2-1; 8 nucleotides line up with TRBD2. With V trimmed by 4 bases and J by 2 bases, 7 bases remained unmatched. In germline, CDR1 is SEHNR, CDR2 FQNEAQ (reference sequence). CDR3 length equals 16 residues. CDR3 in amino acids: CASSSWLAGPYNEQFF. The CDR3 coding sequence is TGTGCCAGCAGCTCATGGCTAGCGGGTCCCTACAATGAGCAGTTCTTC.

This sequence joins TRBV4-1 and TRBJ2-1; D gene unclear. The CDR3 loop spans 17 amino acids. Germline-derived CDR1 and CDR2 are MGHRA and YSYEKL. The V end was cut by 2 bases, the J end by 0 bases, with 14 bases between. The CDR3 is CASSQTRATISYNEQFF. The CDR3 DNA is TGCGCCAGCAGCCAAACCCGGGCCACCATCTCCTACAATGAGCAGTTCTTC.

The table lists this clonotype with a few counts. The J gene is TRBJ2-1, the V gene TRBV6-1; a weak D match, TRBD2 (6 bases). The V end was cut by 7 bases, the J end by 4 bases, with 17 bases between. The CDR3 loop spans 15 amino acids. CDR1 is MNHNS and CDR2 is SASEGT in the germline V gene. Here the CDR3 reads CASTTGTHSYNEQFF. CDR3 bases: TGTGCCAGCACCACCGGGACTCACAGTTACAATGAGCAGTTCTTC.

The chain combines TRBV9 with TRBJ1-1, with unresolved D. The V end lost 0 bases, the J end lost 8 bases, and 14 bases lay between the germline ends. The CDR3 length is 14 residues. Germline lookup yields CDR1 SGDLS and CDR2 YYNGEE. CDR3 nucleotides: TGTGCCAGCAGCGTAGATCGAGACATTGGCGAAGCTTTCTTT. This gives the protein CASSVDRDIGEAFF.

The rearrangement joins TRBV5-1 to TRBJ2-7; possible D gene TRBD2, 5 bases. V gave up 0 bases and J gave up 5 bases, with 15 bases separating them. CDR1 is SGHRS, CDR2 YFSETQ, per germline. The CDR3 runs 15 residues. The CDR3 loop is CASSLAMDLAHEQYF. CDR3 sequence (DNA): TGCGCCAGCAGCTTGGCAATGGACTTAGCCCACGAGCAGTACTTC. The variable domain in full, completed from reference TRBV5-1 and TRBJ2-7, reads KAGVTQTPRYLIKTRGQQVTLSCSPISGHRSVSWYQQTPGQGLQFLFEYFSETQRNKGNFPGRFSGRQFSNSRSEMNVSTLELGDSALYLCASSLAMDLAHEQYFGPGTRLTVT.

The rearrangement links TRBV4-2 to TRBJ1-4, with D hard to call. CDR3 length equals 15 residues. Germline CDR1 reads LGHNA; CDR2 reads YNFKEQ. V shed 0 bases and J shed 10 bases, with 15 bases lying between them. CDR3 in amino acids: CASSQDVQFSGKLFF. CDR3 DNA sequence: TGTGCCAGCAGCCAAGATGTGCAGTTTTCGGGAAAACTGTTTTTT.

CDR3 loop: CSVVRGDTQYF. CDR3 DNA: TGCAGCGTTGTGAGAGGGGATACGCAGTATTTT. The genes are TRBV29-1 and TRBJ2-3; possible D gene TRBD2, 5 bases. Germline loops: CDR1 SQVTM, CDR2 ANQGSEA. The V and J ends lost 4 bases and 6 bases respectively, with 8 bases between them. The CDR3 is made up of 11 amino acids.

The CDR3 region has the DNA TGTGCCAGCAGCGCCCGACCTAACTATGGCTACACCTTC. Translated: CASSARPNYGYTF. The chain recombines TRBV7-2 with TRBJ1-2; D unresolved. Trimming stripped 5 bases from V and 0 bases from J, with 7 bases between. The CDR3 runs 13 residues. Germline CDR1 SGHTA, CDR2 FQGNSA. Full variable domain (outside the CDR3, taken from reference TRBV7-2 and TRBJ1-2): GAGVSQSPSNKVTEKGKDVELRCDPISGHTALYWYRQSLGQGLEFLIYFQGNSAPDKSGLPSDRFSAERTGGSVSTLTIQRTQQEDSAVYLCASSARPNYGYTFGSGTRLTVV.

In its sample, this clonotype was seen a few times. The chain recombines TRBV20-1 with TRBJ2-3; 8 bases agree with TRBD1. Per the germline V gene, CDR1 is DFQATT and CDR2 is SNEGSKA (reference sequence). Unmatched junction bases numbered 16, after V lost 1 base and J lost 4 bases. The CDR3 runs 18 residues. The CDR3 is CSARAQGVWLTHPDTQYF. CDR3 DNA: TGCAGTGCTAGAGCACAGGGGGTTTGGTTGACGCACCCAGATACGCAGTATTTT.

This clonotype was picked up many times. V is TRBV7-9 and J is TRBJ1-2; no definite D call. Germline V gene sequence: CDR1 SEHNR, CDR2 FQNEAQ (reference sequence). The CDR3 sequence is 14 residues long. V was shortened by 2 bases and J by 7 bases, with 14 bases between the two germline ends. The CDR3, as DNA: TGTGCCAGCAGCTTACAGGAGCCTATAATTGGCTACACCTTC. Translated, it gives CASSLQEPIIGYTF.

The V and J genes are TRBV18 and TRBJ2-7; the match to TRBD2 covers 14 bases. Germline V gene lookup returns CDR1 KGHSH and CDR2 LQKENI. CDR3 length: 17 amino acids. Unmatched junction bases numbered 7, after V lost 6 bases and J lost 0 bases. The CDR3 DNA reads as TGTGCCAGCTCTAGGACTAGCGGGGGGATTAGCTCCTACGAGCAGTACTTC. It translates to CASSRTSGGISSYEQYF.

Remarks on this clonotype: Relative to the germline gene, one junction end is altered; a read error may explain this. J is TRBJ2-5 and V is TRBV7-7; 9 bases are shared with TRBD2. Germline-derived CDR1 and CDR2 are SSHAT and FNYEAQ (reference sequence). This CDR3 region has 15 residues. The CDR3 loop is CASSLGASGKETQYF. CDR3 nucleotides: TGTGCTAGCAGCTTAGGGGCTAGCGGGAAAGAGACCCAGTACTTC. The variable domain in full, with the rest retrieved from reference TRBV7-7 and TRBJ2-5, is GAGVSQSPRYKVTKRGQDVTLRCDPISSHATLYWYQQALGQGPEFLTYFNYEAQPDKSGLPSDRFSAERPEGSISTLTIQRTEQRDSAMYRCASSLGASGKETQYFGPGTRLLVL.

This clonotype was observed a few times. The gene calls are TRBV5-1 and TRBJ1-1, with D perhaps matching TRBD1 (6 bases). Trimming pared 1 base from V and 11 bases from J, leaving 12 bases between. CDR3 length equals 12 residues. CDR1 and CDR2 (germline): SGHRS, YFSETQ. The CDR3 is CASSLPGERAFF. The CDR3 DNA is TGCGCCAGCAGCTTGCCAGGGGAGAGGGCTTTCTTT.

This clonotype was detected only a few times. J is TRBJ2-1 and V is TRBV25-1; D ambiguous. The CDR3 extends over 14 amino acids. Trimming left V 1 base short and J 7 bases short, with 11 bases between. The V gene's germline CDR1 is MGHDK and CDR2 SYGVNS. The CDR3 sequence is CASSEFWRTNEQFF. The CDR3 DNA follows: TGTGCCAGCAGTGAATTCTGGCGTACAAATGAGCAGTTCTTC.

The rearrangement uses TRBV24-1 and TRBJ2-3; weak D call: TRBD1 (6 bases). The CDR3 sequence is 14 residues long. V was cut by 7 bases and J by 6 bases, with 16 bases left in between. Looked up from germline, CDR1 is KGHDR and CDR2 is SFDVKD. The CDR3 DNA reads TGTGCCACCAGGACAGGAAGTTTGGGGGATACGCAGTATTTT. As protein: CATRTGSLGDTQYF.

The V and J genes are TRBV15 and TRBJ1-2; TRBD1 is a possible D gene (6 bases). Germline CDR1 and CDR2: LNHNV and YYDKDF (reference sequence). The CDR3 runs 15 residues. V was trimmed by 1 base and J by 5 bases, leaving 14 bases between them. The CDR3 reads CATSRGIRGSYGYTF. In nucleotides, the CDR3 is TGTGCCACCAGCAGAGGGATCAGGGGATCGTATGGCTACACCTTC.